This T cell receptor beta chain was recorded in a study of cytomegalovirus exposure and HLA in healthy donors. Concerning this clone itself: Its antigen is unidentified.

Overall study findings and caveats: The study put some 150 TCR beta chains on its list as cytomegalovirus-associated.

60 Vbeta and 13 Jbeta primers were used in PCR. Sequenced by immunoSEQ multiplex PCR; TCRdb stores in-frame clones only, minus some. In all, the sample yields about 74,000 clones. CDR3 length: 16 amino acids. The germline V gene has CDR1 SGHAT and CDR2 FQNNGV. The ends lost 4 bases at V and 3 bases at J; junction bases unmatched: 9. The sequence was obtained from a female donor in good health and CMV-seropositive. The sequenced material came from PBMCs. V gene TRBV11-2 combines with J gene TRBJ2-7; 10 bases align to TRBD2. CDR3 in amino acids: CASSSTSGTVYYEQYF. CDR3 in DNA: TGTGCCAGCAGCTCCACTAGCGGGACGGTGTACTACGAGCAGTACTTC.